Listed below are T cell receptor beta chains from one sample, sequenced in a study of shared clonotypes between healthy human individuals. Method: immunoSEQ multiplex PCR; TCRdb's copy keeps in-frame clones and lacks some. This sample has 2 million to 2.5 million clones, with about 94% found just once. The sample taken for sequencing was naive CD4+ T cells sorted from blood. The receptors here all came from a man younger than 35 in good health. The CDR3 runs from the conserved cysteine through the conserved F or W.

v_call: TRBV30
j_call: TRBJ2-2
cdr3_aa: CAWSGGVNTGELFF

v_call: TRBV6-5
j_call: TRBJ1-2
cdr3_aa: CASSGGHGYTF

v_call: TRBV6-1
j_call: TRBJ2-7
cdr3_aa: CASEGGTVPTYEQYF

v_call: TRBV4-3
j_call: TRBJ1-3
cdr3_aa: CASSQGLTNTIYF

v_call: TRBV7-2
j_call: TRBJ2-3
cdr3_aa: CASSSLAGITDTQYF

v_call: TRBV5-1
j_call: TRBJ2-5
cdr3_aa: CASSLGGRGLQETQYF

v_call: TRBV6-1
j_call: TRBJ2-7
cdr3_aa: CASRRKGFYEQYF

v_call: TRBV21-1
j_call: TRBJ1-1
cdr3_aa: CASSKVRQGGTEAFF

v_call: TRBV4-2
j_call: TRBJ1-1
cdr3_aa: CASSLLQGGAEAFF

v_call: TRBV6-1
j_call: TRBJ2-7
cdr3_aa: CASRTGGLVYEQYF

v_call: TRBV6-5
j_call: TRBJ1-5
cdr3_aa: CASSYLRDSNQPQHF

v_call: TRBV4-3
j_call: TRBJ2-5
cdr3_aa: CASSQDYGRETQYF

v_call: TRBV9
j_call: TRBJ1-6
cdr3_aa: CASSAYDRNNSPLHF

v_call: TRBV7-2
j_call: TRBJ2-7
cdr3_aa: CASSLGDKGYEQYF

v_call: TRBV5-1
j_call: TRBJ2-5
cdr3_aa: CASSEQGIDRETQYF

v_call: TRBV28
j_call: TRBJ1-4
cdr3_aa: CASSRRGREKLFF

v_call: TRBV28
j_call: TRBJ1-6
cdr3_aa: CASSLMGNGVSPLHF

v_call: TRBV6-5
j_call: TRBJ2-7
cdr3_aa: CASSNTGGPYEQYF

v_call: TRBV18
j_call: TRBJ1-5
cdr3_aa: CASSPGTGTYQPQHF

v_call: TRBV10-2
j_call: TRBJ1-5
cdr3_aa: CASSEQGAAQPQHF

v_call: TRBV7-6
j_call: TRBJ1-4
cdr3_aa: CASSAYGAREGEKLFF

v_call: TRBV6-1
j_call: TRBJ2-2
cdr3_aa: CASRLAGGNTGELFF

v_call: TRBV10-3
j_call: TRBJ2-1
cdr3_aa: CAISESTGNEQFF

v_call: TRBV28
j_call: TRBJ1-5
cdr3_aa: CASSPGTGKQPQHF

v_call: TRBV6-5
j_call: TRBJ2-1
cdr3_aa: CASSRLAGYNEQFF

v_call: TRBV6-5
j_call: TRBJ2-7
cdr3_aa: CASRTTGPTYEQYF

v_call: TRBV5-6
j_call: TRBJ1-4
cdr3_aa: CASSSGAGEAHLFF

v_call: TRBV9
j_call: TRBJ1-2
cdr3_aa: CASTVNTGSDYGYTF

v_call: TRBV5-6
j_call: TRBJ1-2
cdr3_aa: CASSLLYTGDFF

v_call: TRBV2
j_call: TRBJ2-7
cdr3_aa: CASTLAYEQYF

v_call: TRBV18
j_call: TRBJ2-7
cdr3_aa: CASSPRQGSAYEQYF

v_call: TRBV29-1
j_call: TRBJ2-7
cdr3_aa: CSAEGNRGGEQYF

v_call: TRBV7-9
j_call: TRBJ1-4
cdr3_aa: CASSTGQATNEKLFF

v_call: TRBV5-1
j_call: TRBJ1-1
cdr3_aa: CASSLFTGNTEAFF

v_call: TRBV7-8
j_call: TRBJ1-6
cdr3_aa: CASTSGNSPLHF

v_call: TRBV30
j_call: TRBJ1-2
cdr3_aa: CAWTRGIGYTF

v_call: TRBV11-3
j_call: TRBJ2-5
cdr3_aa: CASSPGGGVPETQYF

v_call: TRBV5-4
j_call: TRBJ2-3
cdr3_aa: CASSQTGTGWSTDTQYF

v_call: TRBV29-1
j_call: TRBJ1-2
cdr3_aa: CSVGTGGRYGYTF